This T cell receptor (beta chain) was profiled in a study of blood T cell repertoires in COVID-19. The wider study: In each case, the material was cDNA or gDNA derived from T cells, B-cell-depleted T cells, or PBMCs.

Original processing methods: Amplification of reference gene primers was used by the study to estimate nucleated cell counts. Sequencing was performed with immunoSEQ multiplex PCR; in TCRdb, only in-frame clones are kept and a portion is missing. V and J calls and clone size come straight from that table; D and trimming were deduced from the DNA. The sample contains 25,000 to 35,000 clones, 80% of which appear only once. The CDR3 is 14 residues long. Trimming cost V 3 bases and J 2 bases; bases outside gene matches: 4. The germline gives CDR1 SGDLS, CDR2 YYNGEE. There are a few counts of this clone. This chain connects TRBV9 to TRBJ2-7; 8 bases line up with TRBD2. Sequencing was done on a sample of peripheral blood. This sequence was found in a woman in her seventies with acute or convalescent COVID-19. CDR3 region: CASSAAGRAYEQYF. Written as DNA, the CDR3 is TGTGCCAGCAGCGCCGCCGGGAGGGCCTACGAGCAGTACTTC. The whole variable domain, remainder taken from reference TRBV9 and TRBJ2-7, is DSGVTQTPKHLITATGQRVTLRCSPRSGDLSVYWYQQSLDQGLQFLIQYYNGEERAKGNILERFSAQQFPDLHSELNLSSLELGDSALYFCASSAAGRAYEQYFGPGTRLTVT.